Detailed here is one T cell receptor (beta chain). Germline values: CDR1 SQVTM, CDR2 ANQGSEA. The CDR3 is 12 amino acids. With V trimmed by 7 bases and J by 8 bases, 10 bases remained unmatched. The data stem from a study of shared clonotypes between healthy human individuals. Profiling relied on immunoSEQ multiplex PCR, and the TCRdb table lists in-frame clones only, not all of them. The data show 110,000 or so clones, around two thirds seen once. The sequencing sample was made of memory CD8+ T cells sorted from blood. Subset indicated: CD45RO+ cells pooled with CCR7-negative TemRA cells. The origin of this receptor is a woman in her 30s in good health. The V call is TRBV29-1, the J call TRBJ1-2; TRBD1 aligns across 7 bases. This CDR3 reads CSGRQGWGGYTF. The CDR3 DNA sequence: TGCAGCGGCCGACAGGGCTGGGGGGGCTACACCTTC.